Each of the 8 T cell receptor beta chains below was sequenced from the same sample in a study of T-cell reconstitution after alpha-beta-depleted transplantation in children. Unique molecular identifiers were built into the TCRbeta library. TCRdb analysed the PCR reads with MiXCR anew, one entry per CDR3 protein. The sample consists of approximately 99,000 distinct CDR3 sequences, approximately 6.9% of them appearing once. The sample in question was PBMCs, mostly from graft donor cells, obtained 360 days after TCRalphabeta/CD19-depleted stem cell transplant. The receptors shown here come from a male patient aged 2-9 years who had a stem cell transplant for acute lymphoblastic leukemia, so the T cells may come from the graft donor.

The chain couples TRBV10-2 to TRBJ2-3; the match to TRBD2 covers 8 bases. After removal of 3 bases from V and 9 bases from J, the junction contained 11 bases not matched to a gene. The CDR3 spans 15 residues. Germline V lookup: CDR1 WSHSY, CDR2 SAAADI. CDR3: CASSDGTGGLRTQYF. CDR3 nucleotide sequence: TGCGCCAGCAGTGATGGGACGGGGGGGCTTCGGACGCAGTATTTT.

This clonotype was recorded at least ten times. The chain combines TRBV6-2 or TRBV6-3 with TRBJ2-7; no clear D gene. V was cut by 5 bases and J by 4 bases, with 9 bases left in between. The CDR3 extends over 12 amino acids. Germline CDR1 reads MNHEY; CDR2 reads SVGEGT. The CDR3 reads CASSPNSYEQYF. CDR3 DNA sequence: TGTGCCAGCAGTCCAAACAGTTACGAGCAGTACTTC.

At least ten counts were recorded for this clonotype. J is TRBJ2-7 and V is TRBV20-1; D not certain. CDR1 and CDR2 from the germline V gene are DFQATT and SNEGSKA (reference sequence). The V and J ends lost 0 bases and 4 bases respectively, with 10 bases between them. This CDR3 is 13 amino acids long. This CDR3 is CSAREGPGYEQYF. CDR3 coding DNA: TGCAGTGCTAGAGAGGGTCCCGGGTACGAGCAGTACTTC.

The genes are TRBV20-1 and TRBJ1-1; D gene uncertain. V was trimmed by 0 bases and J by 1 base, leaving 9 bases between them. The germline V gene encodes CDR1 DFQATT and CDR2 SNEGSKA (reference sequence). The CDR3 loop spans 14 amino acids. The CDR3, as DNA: TGCAGTGCTAGAGACCCGGGTGGGAACACTGAAGCTTTCTTT. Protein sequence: CSARDPGGNTEAFF.

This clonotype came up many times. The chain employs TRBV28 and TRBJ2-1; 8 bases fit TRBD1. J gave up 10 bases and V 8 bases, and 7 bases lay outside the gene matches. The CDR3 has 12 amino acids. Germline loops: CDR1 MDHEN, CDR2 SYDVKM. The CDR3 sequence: CASGDRGREQFF. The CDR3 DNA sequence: TGTGCCAGCGGAGACAGGGGCCGGGAGCAGTTCTTC.

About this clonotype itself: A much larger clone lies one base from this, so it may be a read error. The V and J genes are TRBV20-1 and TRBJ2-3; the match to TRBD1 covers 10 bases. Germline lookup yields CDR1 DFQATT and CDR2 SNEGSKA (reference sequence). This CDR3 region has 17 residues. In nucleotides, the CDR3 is TGCTGTGCTAGAGATCGGATGGGACAGGGGACCCCAGATACGCAGTATTTT. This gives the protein CCARDRMGQGTPDTQYF.

CDR3 nucleotides: TGTGCCAGCAGCTTAGGGGGGTTGGGGGACAGGGGAGCTGAAGCTTTCTTT. This sequence encodes CASSLGGLGDRGAEAFF. This sequence joins TRBV7-2 and TRBJ1-1; TRBD1 aligns across 10 bases. V trimming: 1 base; J trimming: 6 bases; junction bases outside the gene matches: 11. Germline-derived CDR1 and CDR2 are SGHTA and FQGNSA. The CDR3 has 17 residues.

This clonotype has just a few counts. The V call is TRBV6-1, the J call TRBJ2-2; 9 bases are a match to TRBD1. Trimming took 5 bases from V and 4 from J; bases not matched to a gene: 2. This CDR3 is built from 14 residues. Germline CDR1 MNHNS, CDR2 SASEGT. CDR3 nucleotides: TGTGCCAGCAGTAAACAGGGGGCCACCGGGGAGCTGTTTTTT. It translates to CASSKQGATGELFF.